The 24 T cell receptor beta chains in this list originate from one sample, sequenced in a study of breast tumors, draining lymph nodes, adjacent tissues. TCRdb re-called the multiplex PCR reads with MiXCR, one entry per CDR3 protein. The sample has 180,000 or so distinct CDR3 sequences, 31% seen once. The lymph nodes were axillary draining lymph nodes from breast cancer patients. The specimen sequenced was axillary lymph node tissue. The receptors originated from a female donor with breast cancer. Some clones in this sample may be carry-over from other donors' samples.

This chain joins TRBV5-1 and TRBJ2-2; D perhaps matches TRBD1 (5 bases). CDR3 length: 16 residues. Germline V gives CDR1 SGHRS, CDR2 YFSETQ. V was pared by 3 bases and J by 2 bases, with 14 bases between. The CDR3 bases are TGCGCCAGCAGCTACGACAGAGTCCAAAACACCGGGGAGCTGTTTTTT. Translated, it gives CASSYDRVQNTGELFF.

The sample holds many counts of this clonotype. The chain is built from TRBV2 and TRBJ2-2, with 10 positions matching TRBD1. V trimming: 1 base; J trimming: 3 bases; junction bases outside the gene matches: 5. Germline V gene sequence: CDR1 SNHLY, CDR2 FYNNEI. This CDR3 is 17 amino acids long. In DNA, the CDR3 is TGTGCCAGCAGTGAAGGGGGGACAGGGGAGTACACCGGGGAGCTGTTTTTT. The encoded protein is CASSEGGTGEYTGELFF.

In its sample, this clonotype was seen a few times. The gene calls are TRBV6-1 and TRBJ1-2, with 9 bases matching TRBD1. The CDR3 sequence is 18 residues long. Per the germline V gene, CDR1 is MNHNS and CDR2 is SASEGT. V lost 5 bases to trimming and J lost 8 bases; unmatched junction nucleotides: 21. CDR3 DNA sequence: TGTGCCAGCAGTCCCCCTCTAGGCCGAATCACAGGGGGCGAAGGCTACACCTTC. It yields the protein CASSPPLGRITGGEGYTF.

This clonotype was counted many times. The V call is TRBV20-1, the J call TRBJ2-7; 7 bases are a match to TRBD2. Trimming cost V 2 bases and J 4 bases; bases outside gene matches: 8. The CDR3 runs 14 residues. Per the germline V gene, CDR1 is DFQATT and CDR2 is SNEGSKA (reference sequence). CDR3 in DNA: TGCAGTGCTAGACGCGGGAGCGGAGGTTACGAGCAGTACTTC. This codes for CSARRGSGGYEQYF.

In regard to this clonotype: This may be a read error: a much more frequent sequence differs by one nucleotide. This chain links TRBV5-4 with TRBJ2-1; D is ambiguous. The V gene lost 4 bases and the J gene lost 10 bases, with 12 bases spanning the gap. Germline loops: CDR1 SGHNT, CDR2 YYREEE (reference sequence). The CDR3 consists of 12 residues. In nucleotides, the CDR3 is TGTGCCAGCAGCCAAGATATTCCGGAGCAGTTCTTC. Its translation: CASSQDIPEQFF.

The CDR3 sequence is CASSSLRELAGVGNEQFF. DNA of the CDR3: TGTGCCAGCAGCTCTCTCCGGGAACTAGCGGGGGTGGGGAATGAGCAGTTCTTC. This rearrangement joins TRBV13 to TRBJ2-1; 11 positions agree with TRBD2. J lost 7 bases, V lost 4 bases, and 15 bases had no gene match. This CDR3 is built from 18 residues. Germline lookup yields CDR1 PRHDT and CDR2 FYEKMQ (reference sequence).

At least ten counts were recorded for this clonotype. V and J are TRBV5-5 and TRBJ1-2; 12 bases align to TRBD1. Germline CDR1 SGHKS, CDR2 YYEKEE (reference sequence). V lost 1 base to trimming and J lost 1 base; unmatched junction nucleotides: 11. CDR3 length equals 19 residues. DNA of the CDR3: TGTGCCAGCAGCTTGAGGGGGGCCGGGACAGGGGGCAGTAACTATGGCTACACCTTC. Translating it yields CASSLRGAGTGGSNYGYTF.

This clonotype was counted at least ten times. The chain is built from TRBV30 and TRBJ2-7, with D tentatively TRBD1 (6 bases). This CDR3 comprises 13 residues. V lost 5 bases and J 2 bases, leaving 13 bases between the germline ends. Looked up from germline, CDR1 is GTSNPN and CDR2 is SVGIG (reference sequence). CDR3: CAWGNAGAYEQYF. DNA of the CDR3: TGTGCCTGGGGTAATGCAGGGGCCTACGAGCAGTACTTC.

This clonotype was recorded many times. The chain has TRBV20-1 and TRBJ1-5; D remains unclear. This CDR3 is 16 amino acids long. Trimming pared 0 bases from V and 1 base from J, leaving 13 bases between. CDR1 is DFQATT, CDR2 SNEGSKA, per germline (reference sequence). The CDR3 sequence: CSAREREDLSNQPQHF. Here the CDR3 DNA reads TGCAGTGCTAGAGAAAGGGAGGACCTCAGCAATCAGCCCCAGCATTTT.

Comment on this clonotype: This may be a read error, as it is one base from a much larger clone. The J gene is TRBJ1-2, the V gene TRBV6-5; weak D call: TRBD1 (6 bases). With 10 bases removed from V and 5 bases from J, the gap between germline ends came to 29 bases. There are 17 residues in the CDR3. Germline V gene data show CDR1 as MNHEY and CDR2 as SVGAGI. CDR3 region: CAIKPLSKGGFGYGYTF. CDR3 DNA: TGTGCCATCAAACCCCTGAGTAAGGGGGGGTTTGGGTATGGCTACACCTTC.

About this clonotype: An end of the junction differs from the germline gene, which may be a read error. The CDR3 is CASSHSGGLAGGHNEQFF. The CDR3 coding sequence is TGTGCCAGCAGTCACTCGGGGGGACTAGCGGGGGGGCACAATGAGCAGTTCTTC. The chain joins TRBV6-5 to TRBJ2-1, with 16 bases lining up with TRBD2. Germline CDR1 and CDR2: MNHEY and SVGAGI. This CDR3 contains 18 residues.

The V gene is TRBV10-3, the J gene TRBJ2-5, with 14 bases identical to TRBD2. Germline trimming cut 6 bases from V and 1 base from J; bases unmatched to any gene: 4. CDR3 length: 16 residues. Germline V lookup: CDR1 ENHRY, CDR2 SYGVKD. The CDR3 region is CAISPGLAGAQETQYF. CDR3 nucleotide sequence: TGTGCCATCAGCCCGGGACTAGCGGGGGCCCAAGAGACCCAGTACTTC.

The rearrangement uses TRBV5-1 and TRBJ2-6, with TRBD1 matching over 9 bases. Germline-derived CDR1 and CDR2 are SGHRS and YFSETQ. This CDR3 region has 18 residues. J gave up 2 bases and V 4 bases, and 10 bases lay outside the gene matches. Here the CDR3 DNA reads TGCGCCAGCAGCGCTCTGGGACAGGGACAAACTGGGGCCAACGTCCTGACTTTC. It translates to CASSALGQGQTGANVLTF.

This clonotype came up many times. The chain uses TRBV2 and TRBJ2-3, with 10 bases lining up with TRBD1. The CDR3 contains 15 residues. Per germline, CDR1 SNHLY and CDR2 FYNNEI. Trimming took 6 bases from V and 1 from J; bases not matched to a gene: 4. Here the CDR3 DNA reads TGTGCCAGCAGAAAGACAGGGGGCGGCACAGATACGCAGTATTTT. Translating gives CASRKTGGGTDTQYF.

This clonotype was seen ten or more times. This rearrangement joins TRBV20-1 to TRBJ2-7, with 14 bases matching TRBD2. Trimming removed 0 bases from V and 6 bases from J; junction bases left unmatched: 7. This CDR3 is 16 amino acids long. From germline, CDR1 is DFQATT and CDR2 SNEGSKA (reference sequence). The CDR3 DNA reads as TGCAGTGCTAGAGATCCGACTAGCGGGGGGGGCTTCGAGCAGTACTTC. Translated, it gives CSARDPTSGGGFEQYF.

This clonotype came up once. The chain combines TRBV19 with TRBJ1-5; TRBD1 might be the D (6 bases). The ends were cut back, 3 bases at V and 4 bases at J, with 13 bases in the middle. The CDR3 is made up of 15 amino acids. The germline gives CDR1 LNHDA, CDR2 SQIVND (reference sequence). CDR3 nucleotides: TGTGCCAGTAGTATCTCCGGGACACCTAATCAGCCCCAGCATTTT. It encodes CASSISGTPNQPQHF.

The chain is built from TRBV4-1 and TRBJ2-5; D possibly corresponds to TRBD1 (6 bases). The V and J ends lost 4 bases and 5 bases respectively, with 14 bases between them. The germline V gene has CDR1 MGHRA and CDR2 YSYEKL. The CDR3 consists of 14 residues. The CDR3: CASSPGQKRETQYF. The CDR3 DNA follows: TGCGCCAGCAGCCCCGGACAGAAGAGGGAGACCCAGTACTTC.

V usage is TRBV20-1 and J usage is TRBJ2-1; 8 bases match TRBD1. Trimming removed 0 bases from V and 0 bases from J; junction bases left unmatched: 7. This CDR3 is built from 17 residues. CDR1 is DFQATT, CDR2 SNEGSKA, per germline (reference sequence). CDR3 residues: CSARELFGQGSYNEQFF. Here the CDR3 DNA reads TGCAGTGCTAGAGAACTGTTCGGACAGGGCTCCTACAATGAGCAGTTCTTC.

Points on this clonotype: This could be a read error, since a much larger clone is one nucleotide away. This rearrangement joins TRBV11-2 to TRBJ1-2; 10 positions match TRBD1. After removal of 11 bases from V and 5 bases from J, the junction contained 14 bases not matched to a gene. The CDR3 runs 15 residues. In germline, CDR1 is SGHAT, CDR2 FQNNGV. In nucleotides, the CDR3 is TGTGCCTGGAGTTTTGGGACAGGGGCTAGGTATGGCTACACCTTC. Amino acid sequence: CAWSFGTGARYGYTF.

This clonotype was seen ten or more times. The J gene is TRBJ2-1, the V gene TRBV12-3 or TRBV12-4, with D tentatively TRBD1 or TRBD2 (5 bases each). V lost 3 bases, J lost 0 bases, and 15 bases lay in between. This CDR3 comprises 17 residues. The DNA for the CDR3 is TGTGCCAGCAGTTTGAGGGATGGGGACCGCTCCTACAATGAGCAGTTCTTC. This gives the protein CASSLRDGDRSYNEQFF.

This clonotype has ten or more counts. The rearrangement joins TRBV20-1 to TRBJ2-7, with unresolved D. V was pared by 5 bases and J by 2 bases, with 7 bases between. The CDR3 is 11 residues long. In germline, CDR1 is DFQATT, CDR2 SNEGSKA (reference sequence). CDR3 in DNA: TGCAGTGCTTCAAGCGCCTACGAGCAGTACTTC. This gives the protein CSASSAYEQYF.

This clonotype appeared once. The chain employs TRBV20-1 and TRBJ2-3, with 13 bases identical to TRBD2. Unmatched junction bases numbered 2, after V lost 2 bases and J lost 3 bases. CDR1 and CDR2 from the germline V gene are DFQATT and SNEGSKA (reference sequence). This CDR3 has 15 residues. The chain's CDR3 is CSARRTSGSTDTQYF. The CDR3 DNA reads TGCAGTGCTAGAAGGACTAGCGGGAGTACAGATACGCAGTATTTT.

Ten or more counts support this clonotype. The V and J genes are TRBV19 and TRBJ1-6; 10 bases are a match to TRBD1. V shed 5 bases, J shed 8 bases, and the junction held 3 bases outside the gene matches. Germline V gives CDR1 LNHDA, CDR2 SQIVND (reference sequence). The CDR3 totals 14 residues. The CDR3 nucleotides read TGTGCCAGTAGTGGCGACAGGGGGCATTCACCCCTCCACTTT. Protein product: CASSGDRGHSPLHF.

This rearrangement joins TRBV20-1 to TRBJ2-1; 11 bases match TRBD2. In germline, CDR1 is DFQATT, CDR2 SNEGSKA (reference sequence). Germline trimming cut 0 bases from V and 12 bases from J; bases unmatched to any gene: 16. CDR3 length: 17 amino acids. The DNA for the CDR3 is TGCAGTGCTAGAGATGTCACTAGCGGGGGCAACACCGGGGGGCAGTTCTTC. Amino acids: CSARDVTSGGNTGGQFF.